A single sample gave rise to the 12 T cell receptor beta chains below, sequenced in a study of T cell repertoires in cytomegalovirus infection. TCRdb independently ran MiXCR on the reads; one entry per CDR3 protein. The profile covers approximately 500,000 distinct CDR3 sequences, with less than 30% appearing a single time and less than 15% taken by the ten largest. Sequencing used PBMCs. The receptor set was obtained from a human donor in good health (CMV status not recorded). Some clones in this sample may be carry-over from other donors' samples.

This clonotype was detected only a few times. This sequence joins TRBV24-1 and TRBJ2-1, with 12 bases matching TRBD2. Germline V gene lookup returns CDR1 KGHDR and CDR2 SFDVKD. J gave up 8 bases and V 7 bases, and 11 bases lay outside the gene matches. This CDR3 has 16 amino acids. The CDR3 loop is CATSRLAGGPKDEQFF. In DNA form, the CDR3 reads TGTGCCACCAGCCGGCTAGCGGGAGGGCCCAAGGATGAGCAGTTCTTC.

In this sample, this clonotype turned up a few times. The rearrangement uses TRBV3-1 and TRBJ2-3; D may be TRBD1 (5 bases). Trimming pared 1 base from V and 4 bases from J, leaving 12 bases between. The CDR3 has 15 amino acids. The germline V gene encodes CDR1 LGHDT and CDR2 YNNKEL (reference sequence). CDR3 DNA: TGTGCCAGCAGCCAAGGCCAGGGAAATGCAGATACGCAGTATTTT. This translates into CASSQGQGNADTQYF.

This clonotype was seen more than once but under ten times. V and J are TRBV27 and TRBJ2-1; D is uncertain. Per the germline V gene, CDR1 is MNHEY and CDR2 is SMNVEV (reference sequence). The V end lost 3 bases, the J end lost 2 bases, and 11 bases lay between the germline ends. CDR3 length: 15 amino acids. The CDR3, as DNA: TGTGCCAGCAGTTTTGAGGAATCGACCTACAATGAGCAGTTCTTC. Protein: CASSFEESTYNEQFF.

Written as DNA, the CDR3 is TGTGCCAGCAAGGGACTAGCGGGAGGGTTGAACAATGAGCAGTTCTTC. Translating it yields CASKGLAGGLNNEQFF. The V and J genes are TRBV6-1 and TRBJ2-1, with 16 positions matching TRBD2. Looked up from germline, CDR1 is MNHNS and CDR2 is SASEGT. The CDR3 totals 16 residues. V lost 7 bases to trimming and J lost 5 bases; unmatched junction nucleotides: 5.

This clonotype was seen at least ten times. The chain employs TRBV11-2 and TRBJ2-5; maybe TRBD2 (5 bases). The CDR3 spans 15 residues. The germline V gene encodes CDR1 SGHAT and CDR2 FQNNGV. Trimming took off 5 bases at V and 1 base at J, with 14 bases between the two ends. The CDR3 DNA reads as TGTGCCAGCAGCCCAAATTTGCGGGCCCAAGAGACCCAGTACTTC. Translation: CASSPNLRAQETQYF.

This chain uses TRBV9 with TRBJ1-2; tentative D call: TRBD1 (5 bases). Trimming removed 3 bases from V and 4 bases from J, with 13 bases in between. Germline CDR1 reads SGDLS; CDR2 reads YYNGEE. The CDR3 has 14 residues. CDR3 amino acids: CASSADSPVYGYTF. CDR3 nucleotide sequence: TGTGCCAGCAGCGCCGACAGTCCGGTCTATGGCTACACCTTC.

This clonotype turned up a few times. CDR3 region: CSATVTSGGTDTQYF. CDR3 nucleotides: TGCAGTGCTACCGTGACTAGCGGGGGCACAGATACGCAGTATTTT. The gene calls are TRBV20-1 and TRBJ2-3, with 11 nucleotides matching TRBD2. The ends lost 4 bases at V and 1 base at J; junction bases unmatched: 4. Germline loops: CDR1 DFQATT, CDR2 SNEGSKA (reference sequence). This CDR3 is built from 15 residues.

The chain carries TRBV5-6 and TRBJ1-2; D gene uncertain. The germline CDR1 and CDR2 sequences are SGHDT and YYEEEE. The V and J ends lost 0 bases and 8 bases respectively, with 11 bases between them. This CDR3 contains 13 residues. The DNA of the CDR3 is TGTGCCAGCAGCTTGGTTCCGACCGAAGGCTACACCTTC. Its translation is CASSLVPTEGYTF.

This clonotype was seen many times. The genes are TRBV6-2 or TRBV6-3 and TRBJ2-3; 7 nucleotides agree with TRBD1. Trimming removed 6 bases from V and 2 bases from J; junction bases left unmatched: 5. Germline V gene sequence: CDR1 MNHEY, CDR2 SVGEGT. There are 14 residues in the CDR3. In DNA form, the CDR3 reads TGTGCCAGCAGGGGGACAGCACCCACAGATACGCAGTATTTT. As protein: CASRGTAPTDTQYF.

This clonotype was seen only a few times. This chain joins TRBV18 and TRBJ2-2; 8 bases fit TRBD2. V was clipped by 3 bases and J by 2 bases; unmatched bases: 11. This CDR3 spans 18 amino acids. In germline, CDR1 is KGHSH, CDR2 LQKENI. The CDR3 sequence: CASSPPFGLAGNTGELFF. The CDR3 DNA reads TGTGCCAGCTCACCCCCCTTTGGCCTAGCGGGTAACACCGGGGAGCTGTTTTTT.

The chain is built from TRBV11-2 and TRBJ1-2; 9 positions match TRBD1. Trimming cost V 1 base and J 0 bases; bases outside gene matches: 12. CDR3 length: 19 residues. CDR1 and CDR2 (germline): SGHAT, FQNNGV. This CDR3 reads CASSLGPGQGQTPNYGYTF. CDR3 nucleotide sequence: TGTGCCAGCAGCTTAGGCCCGGGACAGGGCCAGACCCCTAACTATGGCTACACCTTC.

In this sample, this clonotype turned up a few times. The CDR3 coding sequence is TGTGCCAGCAGCCTCGCACTAGCGGGAGGTATCAATGAGCAGTTCTTC. This translates into CASSLALAGGINEQFF. This chain connects TRBV12-3 or TRBV12-4 to TRBJ2-1; TRBD2 aligns across 12 bases. V trimming: 6 bases; J trimming: 6 bases; junction bases outside the gene matches: 9. This CDR3 has 16 residues.